The sequence of this T cell receptor (beta chain) was determined in a study of chemoradiotherapy in HPV16-positive cancers. Study results and limitations: In HPV16-positive patients, HPV-responsive T-cell expansion tracked better recurrence-free survival.

Concerning this clone: The antigen remains undetermined.

TCRdb's copy holds only in-frame clones and misses some; the assay was immunoSEQ multiplex PCR. The table has about 2,300 clones, just under 80% seen once; the top ten hold roughly 9.1%. The material was tumor tissue, obtained from a patient who underwent chemoradiotherapy. The TCR was taken from a human donor with HPV-associated anogenital cancer.

Written as DNA, the CDR3 is TGCGCCAGCAGCTTGCAGGGCGAGAGGTACAATGAGCAGTTCTTC. Protein: CASSLQGERYNEQFF. The gene calls are TRBV5-1 and TRBJ2-1; possibly TRBD1 for D (5 bases). Trimming pared 1 base from V and 4 bases from J, leaving 12 bases between. Germline-derived CDR1 and CDR2 are SGHRS and YFSETQ. This CDR3 spans 15 amino acids.